This T cell receptor beta chain is drawn from a study of blood T cells in healthy people across ages. With 1 base removed from V and 4 bases from J, the gap between germline ends came to 13 bases. The CDR3 runs 15 residues. Germline CDR1 MNHEY, CDR2 SMNVEV (reference sequence). The second PCR ran about 7 to 12 cycles with a sample-barcoded 5' primer and J-beta primers. TCRdb recomputed calls from the 5' RACE reads with MiXCR, one row per CDR3 protein. The sample yields 780,000 or so distinct CDR3 sequences, just under 25% seen once. The same sample was also studied in work on T cells of mothers and their children.

The J gene is TRBJ1-2, the V gene TRBV27, with TRBD1 as a possible D gene (6 bases). The sequencing input was blood. The receptor comes from a boy aged 5-17 years in good health. CDR3 DNA sequence: TGTGCCAGCAGTTTATACGGGGGCGCAAGCTATGGCTACACCTTC. It is translated as CASSLYGGASYGYTF.